The 11 T cell receptor beta chains below were found in one sample sequenced in a study of blood T cells in healthy people across ages. For the second PCR, which ran for roughly 7 to 11 cycles, a sample-barcoded 5' primer and a J-beta primer mix were used. TCRdb used MiXCR to reprocess the 5' RACE reads, holding one entry per CDR3 protein. This repertoire shows under 1,000,000 distinct CDR3 sequences, about 45% found once; its top ten account for 15% to 20%. Specimen: blood. These receptors originate from a man at least 80 years old in good health.

This clonotype was observed at least ten times. The chain carries TRBV20-1 and TRBJ2-7; the D gene is possibly TRBD2 (6 bases). The CDR3 totals 11 residues. The germline CDR1 and CDR2 sequences are DFQATT and SNEGSKA (reference sequence). The CDR3 DNA sequence: TGCAGCGCCAGCCGCGGGAATGAGCAGTACTTC. The encoded protein is CSASRGNEQYF.

The rearrangement uses TRBV4-3 and TRBJ2-5, with D possibly TRBD2 on 7 matching bases. CDR3 size: 16 residues. Per germline, CDR1 LGHNA and CDR2 YSLEER. The V gene lost 4 bases and the J gene lost 11 bases, with 26 bases spanning the gap. The CDR3 loop is CASSPALAGDIYGQYF. CDR3 sequence (DNA): TGCGCCAGCAGCCCGGCTCTGGCGGGGGACATCTACGGGCAGTACTTC.

There are a few counts of this clonotype. The chain links TRBV11-3 to TRBJ1-1, with no clear D. CDR3 length equals 15 residues. Trimming cost V 5 bases and J 5 bases, with 18 bases left between them. Germline V gene data show CDR1 as SGHNT and CDR2 as YENEEA. The CDR3 protein is CASSPGGRPRTEAFF. The CDR3 nucleotides are TGTGCCAGCAGCCCAGGAGGGCGGCCGAGAACTGAAGCTTTCTTT.

The CDR3 loop is CSARDLTGRNSPLHF. The CDR3 bases are TGCAGTGCTAGAGATCTAACAGGGAGAAATTCACCCCTCCACTTT. The rearrangement uses TRBV20-1 and TRBJ1-6; D perhaps matches TRBD1 (6 bases). Germline V gene lookup returns CDR1 DFQATT and CDR2 SNEGSKA (reference sequence). CDR3 size: 15 residues. The V gene lost 0 bases and the J gene lost 7 bases, with 13 bases spanning the gap.

The V and J genes are TRBV4-1 and TRBJ2-1; no reliable D call. The CDR3 length is 13 residues. CDR1 and CDR2 (germline): MGHRA, YSYEKL. The ends were cut back, 0 bases at V and 14 bases at J, with 14 bases in the middle. The CDR3 coding sequence is TGCGCCAGCAGCCAAGATTCTACCACCGGAAAGTTCTTC. Translating it yields CASSQDSTTGKFF.

CDR3 in amino acids: CASSYGTGLETQETQYF. In DNA, the CDR3 is TGTGCCAGCAGTTACGGGACAGGGCTTGAGACCCAAGAGACCCAGTACTTC. J is TRBJ2-5 and V is TRBV6-5; 9 nucleotides agree with TRBD1. The CDR3 is made up of 17 amino acids. With V trimmed by 2 bases and J by 1 base, 8 bases remained unmatched. Germline-derived CDR1 and CDR2 are MNHEY and SVGAGI.

The chain combines TRBV30 with TRBJ2-1; 11 bases agree with TRBD1. Germline V gene sequence: CDR1 GTSNPN, CDR2 SVGIG (reference sequence). The V and J ends lost 4 bases and 15 bases, in that order; junction bases with no gene match: 8. This CDR3 contains 12 residues. CDR3 nucleotides: TGTGCCTGGATCGGACAGGGGGCCTCACCGTTCTTC. It specifies CAWIGQGASPFF.

This clonotype was recorded many times. The CDR3 sequence: CASESGTGTYGYTF. Here the CDR3 DNA reads TGTGCCAGCGAATCCGGGACAGGGACCTATGGCTACACCTTC. The genes are TRBV6-2 or TRBV6-3 and TRBJ1-2, with 9 bases lining up with TRBD1. J was trimmed by 4 bases and V by 8 bases; bases with no gene match: 8. Germline CDR1 is MNHEY and CDR2 is SVGEGT. This CDR3 is 14 amino acids long.

This sequence joins TRBV12-3 or TRBV12-4 and TRBJ1-1; 7 nucleotides align to TRBD1. The CDR3 sequence is 11 residues long. Trimming cost V 3 bases and J 11 bases; bases outside gene matches: 3. The CDR3: CASSFEGAAFF. CDR3 DNA: TGTGCCAGCAGTTTTGAGGGGGCTGCTTTCTTT.

This clonotype was counted a few times. The chain links TRBV20-1 to TRBJ2-1; TRBD2 aligns across 11 bases. The CDR3 consists of 15 residues. Germline V gives CDR1 DFQATT, CDR2 SNEGSKA (reference sequence). V trimming: 4 bases; J trimming: 0 bases; junction bases outside the gene matches: 2. The CDR3 region is CSATSGRSSYNEQFF. For the CDR3, the DNA is TGCAGTGCTACTAGCGGGAGGAGCTCCTACAATGAGCAGTTCTTC.

J is TRBJ2-7 and V is TRBV3-1; unclear D gene. The V gene lost 8 bases and the J gene lost 5 bases, with 7 bases spanning the gap. This CDR3 contains 10 residues. Germline-derived CDR1 and CDR2 are LGHDT and YNNKEL (reference sequence). The CDR3 region is CASHRNEQYF. For the CDR3, the DNA is TGTGCCAGCCACCGTAACGAGCAGTACTTC.